This T cell receptor (beta chain) was identified during a study of blood T cell repertoires in COVID-19. Authors' processing steps: The authors estimated nucleated cell counts from reference gene primer amplification. Assay used: immunoSEQ multiplex PCR; TCRdb lists only in-frame clones, some missing. V, J and clone size are those of that table, while D and trimming were read from the DNA. The table includes fewer than 250,000 clones, about four fifths detected once. Sequencing was performed on PBMCs or T cells enriched from blood (not recorded which). The sequence was collected from a middle-aged woman who had been exposed to COVID-19.

The CDR3 is CAWSQQGASYGYTF. In nucleotides, the CDR3 is TGTGCCTGGAGCCAACAGGGGGCCAGCTATGGCTACACCTTC. The genes are TRBV30 and TRBJ1-2, with 9 positions matching TRBD1. V trimming: 3 bases; J trimming: 4 bases; junction bases outside the gene matches: 6. Germline values: CDR1 GTSNPN, CDR2 SVGIG (reference sequence). The CDR3 has 14 residues.